This TCR beta chain was obtained from a study of early T cells in non-severe SARS-CoV-2 infection. On this clonotype: No antigen is known for it.

Individual cDNA molecules were tagged with unique molecular identifiers. Each CDR3 protein gets one entry after TCRdb re-called the 5' RACE reads with MiXCR. The repertoire has approximately 70,000 distinct CDR3 sequences, more than 8.5% of them found once; the top ten carry around 16%. Study-wide points: VDJdb matches were skewed toward anti-spike CD8 T cell responses.

The CDR3 runs to 16 residues. Trimming took off 4 bases at V and 3 bases at J, with 16 bases between the two ends. Germline values: CDR1 SGHTA, CDR2 FQGNSA. The chain combines TRBV7-2 with TRBJ1-5, with D possibly matching TRBD1 (5 bases). The specimen comprised whole blood, sampled at baseline. The TCR sequence derives from an adult who was a healthcare worker with PCR-confirmed SARS-CoV-2 infection or an uninfected control (not recorded which). Written as DNA, the CDR3 is TGTGCCAGCAGCTCCCCGTTAGGGGTGAACAATCAGCCCCAGCATTTT. As protein: CASSSPLGVNNQPQHF.